Listed here are 9 T cell receptor beta chains from one sample, sequenced in a study of identifying expanded T cells in peripheral blood. This table comes from immunoSEQ multiplex PCR, and its TCRdb copy is limited to in-frame clones, with some not included. The table shows roughly 78,000 clones, with roughly 90% occurring only once. Material: blood. The receptors here all came from a person aged 18 to 75 in good health.

The rearrangement links TRBV7-2 to TRBJ2-5; tentatively, D is TRBD1 (5 bases). Trimming removed 4 bases at V and 1 base at J, with 13 bases between. The V gene's germline CDR1 is SGHTA and CDR2 FQGNSA. This CDR3 contains 15 residues. The CDR3 DNA follows: TGTGCCAGCAGCTATTGGGGCTCAGGCCAAGAGACCCAGTACTTC. It encodes CASSYWGSGQETQYF.

This chain joins TRBV2 and TRBJ1-4; TRBD1 matches 7 bases. V was pared by 4 bases and J by 7 bases, with 6 bases of the junction left unmatched. The CDR3 loop spans 14 amino acids. Germline V gives CDR1 SNHLY, CDR2 FYNNEI. Here the CDR3 DNA reads TGTGCCAGCAGTGTTACAGGGGTGGGTGAAAAACTGTTTTTT. This sequence encodes CASSVTGVGEKLFF.

This clone has only one observation. The V gene is TRBV5-1, the J gene TRBJ1-5; perhaps TRBD1 as D (6 bases). Per germline, CDR1 SGHRS and CDR2 YFSETQ. The CDR3 extends over 14 amino acids. Trimming shortened V by 4 bases and J by 7 bases, and 15 bases separated the two germline ends. The CDR3 here is CASSPAGGAQPQHF. DNA of the CDR3: TGCGCCAGCAGCCCGGCGGGGGGGGCACAGCCCCAGCATTTT. The full variable domain, completed using reference TRBV5-1 and TRBJ1-5, is KAGVTQTPRYLIKTRGQQVTLSCSPISGHRSVSWYQQTPGQGLQFLFEYFSETQRNKGNFPGRFSGRQFSNSRSEMNVSTLELGDSALYLCASSPAGGAQPQHFGDGTRLSIL.

The chain has TRBV6-5 and TRBJ2-5; TRBD2 matches 10 bases. From germline, CDR1 is MNHEY and CDR2 SVGAGI. This CDR3 is 14 amino acids long. V shed 11 bases, J shed 2 bases, and the junction held 8 bases outside the gene matches. The CDR3 sequence: CAVQREGRQETQYF. CDR3 nucleotides: TGTGCCGTCCAGCGGGAGGGCCGGCAAGAGACCCAGTACTTC.

The chain recombines TRBV7-8 with TRBJ2-3, with D maybe TRBD2 (5 bases). Germline V lookup: CDR1 SGHVS, CDR2 FQNEAQ. V was trimmed by 1 base and J by 2 bases, leaving 13 bases between them. The CDR3 consists of 16 residues. The CDR3 loop reads CASSLDGGPFTDTQYF. The CDR3, as DNA: TGTGCCAGCAGCTTAGATGGCGGGCCTTTCACAGATACGCAGTATTTT.

This chain joins TRBV6-5 and TRBJ1-1, with 9 bases matching TRBD1. This CDR3 has 14 residues. The junction had 6 bases not matched to a gene; V was cut back by 6 bases and J by 4 bases. Germline assignment: CDR1 MNHEY and CDR2 SVGAGI. CDR3 nucleotides: TGTGCCAGCAGGAGGACAGGGGTGATCACTGAAGCTTTCTTT. Residues: CASRRTGVITEAFF.

V and J are TRBV28 and TRBJ1-4; D possibly corresponds to TRBD1 (5 bases). The CDR3 runs to 10 residues. Trimming pared 9 bases from V and 15 bases from J, leaving 14 bases between. CDR1 is MDHEN, CDR2 SYDVKM, per germline. The CDR3 DNA reads as TGTGCCAGTCCGGGACCAGGAGTGTTTTTT. This sequence encodes CASPGPGVFF.

The chain combines TRBV2 with TRBJ2-5; D is uncertain. The ends were cut back, 5 bases at V and 5 bases at J, with 15 bases in the middle. CDR1 SNHLY and CDR2 FYNNEI come from the germline V gene. CDR3 length: 14 residues. The CDR3, as DNA: TGTGCCAGCAGTTACCGGGCCCCCGTGGAGACCCAGTACTTC. Residues: CASSYRAPVETQYF.

The rearrangement joins TRBV4-3 to TRBJ2-7; 9 positions agree with TRBD2. This CDR3 contains 20 residues. J gave up 0 bases and V 4 bases, and 19 bases lay outside the gene matches. Germline CDR1 LGHNA, CDR2 YSLEER. CDR3 nucleotides: TGCGCCAGCAGCCGATCTTTAGTGGTAGCGGGAGTCCCAAGCTCCTACGAGCAGTACTTC. Amino acid sequence: CASSRSLVVAGVPSSYEQYF.